This T cell receptor beta chain was sequenced for a study of blood T cells in healthy people across ages. This clonotype was detected ten times or more. Its antigen is not identified. Primed by a sample-barcoded 5' primer and a J-beta primer mix, a second PCR proceeded for 7 to 11 cycles. Each cDNA molecule, via a template-switch adaptor with 12 random nucleotides, was tagged. TCRdb processed the 5' RACE reads anew with MiXCR; each CDR3 protein has one entry. This sample has 850,000 to 950,000 distinct CDR3 sequences; about 30% occur once, and the top ten carry around 16%. V shed 1 base and J 4 bases; nucleotides not matched to a gene: 6. Germline V gene data show CDR1 as LGHNA and CDR2 as YSLEER. This CDR3 contains 16 residues. The study's findings and limits: The study lacked donor CMV status, which possibly confounded expanded clonotype changes. Long-lived donors exceeded aged donors in naive CD4+ cells and diversity.

The clonotype was recovered from a woman of 80 years or more in good health. The rearrangement joins TRBV4-3 to TRBJ2-1; 8 bases are a match to TRBD1. Sequencing was performed on blood. The CDR3 region is CASSQGGDRFYNEQFF. In nucleotides, the CDR3 is TGCGCCAGCAGCCAAGGAGGGGACAGGTTTTACAATGAGCAGTTCTTC.